This T cell receptor beta chain was sequenced in a study of patients and donors after allogeneic stem cell transplantation. This clonotype was observed a few times. This CDR3 spans 15 amino acids. Trimming took off 5 bases at V and 0 bases at J, with 13 bases between the two ends. The germline gives CDR1 SEHNR, CDR2 FQNEAQ (reference sequence). TCRdb re-analysed the RT-PCR reads in MiXCR, keeping a single row per CDR3 protein. The table shows approximately 150,000 distinct CDR3 sequences, with roughly 22% occurring only once. This clonotype was obtained from a human donor who was either an allogeneic HSCT recipient or a stem cell or donor lymphocyte infusion donor (not recorded which). It is not recorded whose cells these are; they may come from a transplant donor. The material sequenced was blood, either unsorted or a sorted T cell fraction (not recorded which). The chain links TRBV7-9 to TRBJ1-1; TRBD1 is a possible D gene (5 bases). Written as DNA, the CDR3 is TGTGCCAGCAGCCCGGAGAGGGGAGTGAACACTGAAGCTTTCTTT. Translated, it gives CASSPERGVNTEAFF.